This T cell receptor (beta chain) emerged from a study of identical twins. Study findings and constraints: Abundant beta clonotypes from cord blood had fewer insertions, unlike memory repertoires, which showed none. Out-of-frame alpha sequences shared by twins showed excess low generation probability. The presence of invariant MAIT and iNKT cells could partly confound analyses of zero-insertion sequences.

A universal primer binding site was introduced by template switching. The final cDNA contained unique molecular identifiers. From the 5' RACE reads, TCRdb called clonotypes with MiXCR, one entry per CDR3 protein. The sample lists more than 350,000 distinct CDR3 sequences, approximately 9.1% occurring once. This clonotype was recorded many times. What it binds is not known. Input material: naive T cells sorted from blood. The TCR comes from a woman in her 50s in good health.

The CDR3 spells CASSLSAVWATQYF. The DNA of the CDR3 is TGTGCCAGCAGTTTATCGGCCGTCTGGGCGACCCAGTACTTC. V and J are TRBV12-3 or TRBV12-4 and TRBJ2-5; D is unclear. The CDR3 consists of 14 residues. The ends were cut back, 2 bases at V and 7 bases at J, with 14 bases in the middle.